These T cell receptor beta chains were read from a single sample in a study of patients and donors after allogeneic stem cell transplantation. TCRdb reprocessed the RT-PCR reads via MiXCR and lists one record per CDR3 protein. Seen here are more than 850,000 distinct CDR3 sequences, under 20% observed once, and the top ten hold around 6%. Sequencing input: blood, either unsorted or a sorted T cell fraction (not recorded which). The receptors shown here come from a human donor who was either an allogeneic HSCT recipient or a stem cell or donor lymphocyte infusion donor (not recorded which). It is not recorded whose cells these are; they may come from a transplant donor. The CDR3 runs from the conserved cysteine through the conserved F or W. The order of the fields is J gene, V gene, CDR3 protein.

>TRBJ2-4|TRBV20-1
CSASRRASGRRDIQYF
>TRBJ1-2|TRBV20-1
CSASSGNYGYTF
>TRBJ2-1|TRBV5-4
CASSYVQGGEQFF
>TRBJ2-7|TRBV4-3
CASSTGRSSSYEQYF
>TRBJ1-2|TRBV11-1
CASSPGGKAGSSNYGYTF
>TRBJ2-7|TRBV9
CASSVGTESSYEQYF
>TRBJ2-2|TRBV3-1
CASSRYKDTGGELFF
>TRBJ1-4|TRBV20-1
CSASEGLGEKLFF
>TRBJ2-5|TRBV5-1
CASSIGLAGGEETQYF
>TRBJ2-3|TRBV4-1
CASSSELAGEDTQYF
>TRBJ1-2|TRBV4-3
CASSAWDTDINGYTF
>TRBJ2-5|TRBV5-5
CASSLVVRETQYF
>TRBJ1-5|TRBV12-3/TRBV12-4
CASSLILGTGVLDSNQPQHF
>TRBJ2-1|TRBV29-1
CSVPRQGRRQNEQFF
>TRBJ2-2|TRBV20-1
CSARIQGNTGELFF
>TRBJ1-3|TRBV25-1
CASSARDRGTTIYF
>TRBJ1-1|TRBV12-3/TRBV12-4
CASSLRGGTGTEAFF
>TRBJ2-2|TRBV12-3/TRBV12-4
CASSPRPAPTGELFF
>TRBJ2-5|TRBV20-1
CSAIGGERATQYF
>TRBJ2-1|TRBV11-1
CASSSLASVGDEQFF
>TRBJ2-1|TRBV4-3
CASSQEGGRANEQFF
>TRBJ2-5|TRBV2
CASRRQGVETQYF
>TRBJ1-1|TRBV6-2/TRBV6-3
CASRVRDTWSTEAFF
>TRBJ2-1|TRBV20-1
CSNFGPMPYNEQFF
>TRBJ2-4|TRBV9
CARPGLAGEAKNIQYF
>TRBJ2-7|TRBV27
CASSLYGQAPSSYEQYF
>TRBJ2-5|TRBV20-1
CSARNLLAEETQYF
>TRBJ2-5|TRBV27
CASSLGNKGETQYF
>TRBJ1-1|TRBV10-3
CAISGGTGRTEAFF
>TRBJ2-3|TRBV5-8
CASRFSEAGGFLDTQYF
>TRBJ2-1|TRBV12-3/TRBV12-4
CASSFGTTNNEQFF
>TRBJ1-2|TRBV12-3/TRBV12-4
CASSSFPVGRGDYGYTF
>TRBJ1-1|TRBV5-1
CASSSFPGQGITEAFF
>TRBJ2-3|TRBV5-6
CASSLSTRELPDTQYF
>TRBJ2-3|TRBV12-3/TRBV12-4
CASSTGQGSTDTQYF
>TRBJ1-1|TRBV6-2/TRBV6-3
CASSYTRGAFF
>TRBJ1-1|TRBV5-4
CASSPSPTGSGTEAFF
>TRBJ1-5|TRBV29-1
CSVDGGASNQPQHF
>TRBJ1-5|TRBV12-3/TRBV12-4
CASSSPTRGRWPQHF
>TRBJ1-1|TRBV27
CASTPGGDSLEAFF
>TRBJ2-3|TRBV24-1
CATSDPPGQWSDTQYF
>TRBJ1-2|TRBV10-3
CAISETEYYGYTF